This T cell receptor (beta chain) is from a study of chemoradiotherapy in HPV16-positive cancers. Study information: Functional T-cell assays on a couple of HPV16-positive patients' cells defined candidate HPV-specific clones and common TCR motifs.

Turning to this clone: The antigen remains unidentified.

Findings and limits, study-wide: Better recurrence-free survival went with HPV-responsive T-cell expansion in HPV16-positive patients.

The repertoire was sequenced with immunoSEQ multiplex PCR; TCRdb's copy has only in-frame clones and lacks some. This table holds 9,500 to 15,000 clones, 77% found once. This TCR was recovered from a human donor with HPV-associated anogenital cancer. The sample was gathered from a patient who underwent chemoradiotherapy.

The CDR3 region has the DNA TGTGCCACCAGCAGAGAACTAGCGGGAGCCCCAGAGACCCAGTACTTC. Translating it yields CATSRELAGAPETQYF. J is TRBJ2-5 and V is TRBV15, with 11 bases matching TRBD2. With V trimmed by 0 bases and J by 4 bases, 4 bases remained unmatched. This CDR3 comprises 16 residues. Germline assignment: CDR1 LNHNV and CDR2 YYDKDF (reference sequence).